These 30 T cell receptor beta chains share one sample of origin, sequenced in a study of OX40 agonist ivuxolimab in advanced cancers. Using immunoSEQ multiplex PCR, the repertoire was profiled, and TCRdb retains in-frame clones only, with some absent. The sample includes over 100,000 clones, 85% to 90% of them seen just once. This material consisted of CD4+ or CD8+ T cells sorted from blood, taken in a trial of the OX40 agonist ivuxolimab. The receptor source for this set is an adult with an advanced solid tumor such as melanoma, head and neck, liver or kidney cancer.

The chain joins TRBV5-8 to TRBJ1-2; a possible D gene is TRBD1 (5 bases). Germline V gene data show CDR1 as SGHTS and CDR2 as YDEGEE. Trimming stripped 5 bases from V and 8 bases from J, with 25 bases between. The CDR3 spans 16 residues. The CDR3 coding sequence is TGTGCCAGCAGTTCACACTGGTGGGGGAAAGGTCCGGGCTACACCTTC. This codes for CASSSHWWGKGPGYTF. The whole variable domain, remainder taken from reference TRBV5-8 and TRBJ1-2, is EAGVTQSPTHLIKTRGQQATLRCSPISGHTSVYWYQQALGLGLQFLLWYDEGEERNRGNFPPRFSGRQFPNYSSELNVNALELEDSALYLCASSSHWWGKGPGYTFGSGTRLTVV.

The chain carries TRBV30 and TRBJ2-7; 8 nucleotides agree with TRBD2. Germline V gene lookup returns CDR1 GTSNPN and CDR2 SVGIG (reference sequence). V shed 5 bases and J 3 bases; nucleotides not matched to a gene: 12. The CDR3 has 15 residues. In nucleotides, the CDR3 is TGTGCCTGGGCCTCCGGGGGGGCAGGGAACTACGAGCAGTACTTC. The encoded protein is CAWASGGAGNYEQYF. Full variable domain (rest looked up from reference TRBV30 and TRBJ2-7): SQTIHQWPATLVQPVGSPLSLECTVEGTSNPNLYWYRQAAGRGLQLLFYSVGIGQISSEVPQNLSASRPQDRQFILSSKKLLLSDSGFYLCAWASGGAGNYEQYFGPGTRLTVT.

The genes are TRBV10-1 and TRBJ2-2; D is ambiguous. The CDR3 length is 15 residues. Germline CDR1 reads WNHNN; CDR2 reads SYGVQD (reference sequence). Between the trimmed V and J ends, which lost 4 bases and 1 base, there was a span of 10 bases. The CDR3 sequence is CASSVGGRNTGELFF. DNA for the CDR3: TGCGCCAGCAGTGTTGGTGGCAGGAACACCGGGGAGCTGTTTTTT.

The chain employs TRBV27 and TRBJ2-7; D call uncertain. Germline V gene sequence: CDR1 MNHEY, CDR2 SMNVEV (reference sequence). The V and J ends lost 1 base and 5 bases respectively, with 18 bases between them. This CDR3 contains 16 residues. For the CDR3, the DNA is TGTGCCAGCAGTTTATTTGGGCCCCCAGGATTCCACGAGCAGTACTTC. This translates into CASSLFGPPGFHEQYF.

In its sample, this clone was seen once. The rearrangement uses TRBV7-2 and TRBJ1-6; TRBD1 is a possible D gene (5 bases). CDR3 length: 15 amino acids. V gave up 5 bases and J gave up 9 bases, with 17 bases separating them. The germline V gene encodes CDR1 SGHTA and CDR2 FQGNSA. The CDR3 DNA sequence: TGTGCCAGCAGCCAACAGGAGGCCACAAGTTCACCCCTCCACTTT. It yields the protein CASSQQEATSSPLHF.

V and J are TRBV9 and TRBJ1-6; D call uncertain. Germline CDR1 SGDLS, CDR2 YYNGEE. V gave up 4 bases and J gave up 8 bases, with 16 bases separating them. This CDR3 comprises 15 residues. The CDR3 DNA is TGTGCCAGCAGCTTCAGTGGGGTAAACGATTCACCCCTCCACTTT. Its translation is CASSFSGVNDSPLHF. The whole variable domain, remainder taken from reference TRBV9 and TRBJ1-6, is DSGVTQTPKHLITATGQRVTLRCSPRSGDLSVYWYQQSLDQGLQFLIQYYNGEERAKGNILERFSAQQFPDLHSELNLSSLELGDSALYFCASSFSGVNDSPLHFGNGTRLTVT.

This rearrangement joins TRBV30 to TRBJ1-2; TRBD1 might be the D (5 bases). Germline values: CDR1 GTSNPN, CDR2 SVGIG (reference sequence). This CDR3 comprises 14 residues. The V gene lost 7 bases and the J gene lost 0 bases, with 15 bases spanning the gap. The CDR3 DNA is TGTGCCTCTTCGACAGAATTCACTAACTATGGCTACACCTTC. Translation: CASSTEFTNYGYTF.

This chain links TRBV7-2 with TRBJ1-1, with D unclear. The CDR3 is 13 amino acids. V lost 2 bases and J lost 6, with 10 bases in between. Germline CDR1 is SGHTA and CDR2 is FQGNSA. The CDR3 DNA is TGTGCCAGCAGCTTAAGGGCACGGCCTGAAGCTTTCTTT. It is translated as CASSLRARPEAFF.

The V call is TRBV7-3, the J call TRBJ1-1, with D possibly TRBD1 on 6 matching bases. The germline V and J ends were trimmed by 9 bases and 2 bases, with 13 bases remaining between them. CDR1 and CDR2 (germline): SGHTA, FQGTGA. This CDR3 is 13 amino acids long. The chain's CDR3 is CASSTGSNTEAFF. The CDR3 nucleotides are TGTGCCAGTAGCACAGGGTCCAACACTGAAGCTTTCTTT.

V and J are TRBV19 and TRBJ2-5; tentative D call: TRBD1 (5 bases). The CDR3 runs 15 residues. CDR1 is LNHDA, CDR2 SQIVND, per germline (reference sequence). V shed 3 bases and J shed 2 bases, with 13 bases lying between them. CDR3 sequence reads: CASSIGGRAQETQYF. CDR3 nucleotides: TGTGCCAGTAGTATTGGTGGCAGGGCACAAGAGACCCAGTACTTC.

V usage is TRBV9 and J usage is TRBJ1-3; D not resolved. Germline V lookup: CDR1 SGDLS, CDR2 YYNGEE. Deletions cut 3 bases from V and 0 bases from J, with 7 bases between. The CDR3 extends over 14 amino acids. The CDR3 loop is CASSAASSGNTIYF. CDR3 nucleotides: TGTGCCAGCAGCGCAGCCTCCTCTGGAAACACCATATATTTT.

This clone occurred once. The V gene is TRBV9, the J gene TRBJ1-4; D is undetermined. Between the trimmed V and J ends, which lost 0 bases and 8 bases, there was a span of 8 bases. Germline V gives CDR1 SGDLS, CDR2 YYNGEE. The CDR3 spans 13 residues. This CDR3 is CASSVGTTEKLFF. The CDR3 nucleotides read TGTGCCAGCAGCGTAGGAACAACCGAAAAACTGTTTTTT.

This chain uses TRBV4-3 with TRBJ2-1; no reliable D call. Germline V gives CDR1 LGHNA, CDR2 YSLEER. The V end was cut by 3 bases, the J end by 5 bases, with 11 bases between. The CDR3 loop spans 14 amino acids. The CDR3 nucleotides read TGCGCCAGCAGCCATTCCCCAGCAAACAATGAGCAGTTCTTC. Translated, it gives CASSHSPANNEQFF.

The chain is built from TRBV2 and TRBJ2-2; 10 positions agree with TRBD1. The CDR3 covers 13 residues. J gave up 8 bases and V 6 bases, and 3 bases lay outside the gene matches. Per germline, CDR1 SNHLY and CDR2 FYNNEI. CDR3 nucleotides: TGTGCCAGCAGGACAGGGGGCAATGGGGAGCTGTTTTTT. Protein sequence: CASRTGGNGELFF.

The V call is TRBV6-5, the J call TRBJ2-1, with D possibly matching TRBD1 (6 bases). CDR3 length: 14 amino acids. CDR1 MNHEY and CDR2 SVGAGI come from the germline V gene. V lost 7 bases, J lost 4 bases, and 14 bases lay in between. CDR3 sequence (DNA): TGTGCCAGCAAATACATGGACAGTTACAATGAGCAGTTCTTC. It encodes CASKYMDSYNEQFF.

J is TRBJ2-1 and V is TRBV4-1; TRBD1 aligns across 9 bases. CDR3 length equals 16 residues. V was clipped by 2 bases and J by 5 bases; unmatched bases: 7. The V gene's germline CDR1 is MGHRA and CDR2 YSYEKL. The CDR3 sequence is CASSQPKRDRDNEQFF. Here the CDR3 DNA reads TGCGCCAGCAGCCAACCAAAAAGGGACAGGGACAATGAGCAGTTCTTC.

The V gene is TRBV15, the J gene TRBJ1-1; possible D gene TRBD1, 5 bases. CDR1 LNHNV and CDR2 YYDKDF come from the germline V gene (reference sequence). The CDR3 has 16 residues. Deletions cut 0 bases from V and 5 bases from J, with 16 bases between. The CDR3 sequence is CATSRDGAVRRTEAFF. In nucleotides, the CDR3 is TGTGCCACCAGCAGAGATGGGGCGGTACGACGGACTGAAGCTTTCTTT. The full variable domain, in which reference TRBV15 and TRBJ1-1 provide the parts outside the CDR3, is DAMVIQNPRYQVTQFGKPVTLSCSQTLNHNVMYWYQQKSSQAPKLLFHYYDKDFNNEADTPDNFQSRRPNTSFCFLDIRSPGLGDTAMYLCATSRDGAVRRTEAFFGQGTRLTVV.

This rearrangement joins TRBV7-2 to TRBJ2-7; D not resolved. V lost 2 bases and J 0 bases, leaving 5 bases between the germline ends. The CDR3 has 13 residues. Looked up from germline, CDR1 is SGHTA and CDR2 is FQGNSA. In nucleotides, the CDR3 is TGTGCCAGCAGCTTAAGTTACTCCTACGAGCAGTACTTC. Its translation is CASSLSYSYEQYF.

The gene calls are TRBV30 and TRBJ1-6, with D possibly being TRBD1 (5 bases). Germline V lookup: CDR1 GTSNPN, CDR2 SVGIG (reference sequence). Between the trimmed V and J ends, which lost 6 bases and 3 bases, there was a span of 9 bases. This CDR3 is 13 amino acids long. The CDR3 coding sequence is TGTGCCTGTAAACAGGTCTATAATTCACCCCTCCACTTT. As protein: CACKQVYNSPLHF.

The chain couples TRBV6-1 to TRBJ2-1, with TRBD1 matching 8 bases. The germline gives CDR1 MNHNS, CDR2 SASEGT. V lost 5 bases, J lost 2 bases, and 2 bases stayed unmatched. The CDR3 has 14 residues. The CDR3 here is CASSLTGAYNEQFF. The CDR3 bases are TGTGCCAGCAGTTTGACAGGGGCCTACAATGAGCAGTTCTTC.

The gene calls are TRBV9 and TRBJ1-1, with D maybe TRBD1 (5 bases). CDR3 size: 16 residues. From germline, CDR1 is SGDLS and CDR2 YYNGEE. V lost 2 bases to trimming and J lost 5 bases, with 19 bases between them. As DNA, the CDR3 is TGTGCCAGCAGCGTTTCCCCGCAGGGAGGTGGGACTGAAGCTTTCTTT. This sequence encodes CASSVSPQGGGTEAFF.

The chain carries TRBV19 and TRBJ2-4; D is possibly TRBD2 (6 bases). The length of the CDR3 is 14 residues. CDR1 LNHDA and CDR2 SQIVND come from the germline V gene (reference sequence). Between the trimmed V and J ends, which lost 8 bases and 0 bases, there was a span of 11 bases. The DNA of the CDR3 is TGTGCCAGTCGAGACGGGGGAGCCAAAAACATTCAGTACTTC. It codes for CASRDGGAKNIQYF. Supplemented by reference TRBV19 and TRBJ2-4, the full variable domain reads DGGITQSPKYLFRKEGQNVTLSCEQNLNHDAMYWYRQDPGQGLRLIYYSQIVNDFQKGDIAEGYSVSREKKESFPLTVTSAQKNPTAFYLCASRDGGAKNIQYFGAGTRLSVL.

The rearrangement uses TRBV7-2 and TRBJ2-1, with 8 bases matching TRBD1. The CDR3 totals 11 residues. Germline lookup yields CDR1 SGHTA and CDR2 FQGNSA. The V and J ends lost 4 bases and 15 bases, in that order; junction bases with no gene match: 5. The CDR3, as DNA: TGTGCCAGCAGCTCTGGACAGGGACGGTTCTTC. Encoded protein: CASSSGQGRFF.

This clone has a single count. The V gene is TRBV27, the J gene TRBJ1-2, with 9 bases aligning to TRBD1. Germline values: CDR1 MNHEY, CDR2 SMNVEV (reference sequence). The CDR3 covers 14 residues. The ends lost 1 base at V and 8 bases at J; junction bases unmatched: 5. CDR3 bases: TGTGCCAGCAGTTTATTTACAGGGGGCGCGGGCTACACCTTC. Encoded protein: CASSLFTGGAGYTF.

The V and J genes are TRBV4-3 and TRBJ1-4; no definite D call. The CDR3 spans 17 residues. Trimming stripped 0 bases from V and 0 bases from J, with 11 bases between. Germline V CDR1 and CDR2: LGHNA, YSLEER. The CDR3 spells CASSQESTVATNEKLFF. The CDR3 nucleotides read TGCGCCAGCAGCCAAGAATCGACCGTTGCAACTAATGAAAAACTGTTTTTT.

This clone was seen a single time. The gene calls are TRBV10-2 and TRBJ2-7; TRBD1 aligns across 9 bases. V lost 2 bases, J lost 4 bases, and 9 bases stayed unmatched. Germline CDR1 reads WSHSY; CDR2 reads SAAADI. The CDR3 loop spans 16 amino acids. Here the CDR3 reads CASSEGEGTGHYEQYF. As DNA, the CDR3 is TGCGCCAGCAGTGAGGGGGAGGGGACAGGGCATTACGAGCAGTACTTC.

The CDR3 here is CSAFSGTEQFF. CDR3 bases: TGCAGTGCTTTCTCCGGGACAGAGCAGTTCTTC. The chain uses TRBV20-1 and TRBJ2-1, with D possibly being TRBD1 (6 bases). This CDR3 is built from 11 residues. V lost 5 bases and J lost 10, with 12 bases in between. The germline V gene encodes CDR1 DFQATT and CDR2 SNEGSKA (reference sequence).

The V call is TRBV7-9, the J call TRBJ2-3; D remains ambiguous. Trimming stripped 4 bases from V and 5 bases from J, with 16 bases between. Germline V lookup: CDR1 SEHNR, CDR2 FQNEAQ (reference sequence). The CDR3 has 15 residues. DNA of the CDR3: TGTGCCAGCAGCTCGACCCCCTCCGGAAAAGATACGCAGTATTTT. It codes for CASSSTPSGKDTQYF. The whole variable domain, remainder taken from reference TRBV7-9 and TRBJ2-3, is DTGVSQNPRHKITKRGQNVTFRCDPISEHNRLYWYRQTLGQGPEFLTYFQNEAQLEKSRLLSDRFSAERPKGSFSTLEIQRTEQGDSAMYLCASSSTPSGKDTQYFGPGTRLTVL.

The chain combines TRBV29-1 with TRBJ2-1; D is undetermined. Trimming left V 7 bases short and J 4 bases short, with 8 bases between. Germline V gene data show CDR1 as SQVTM and CDR2 as ANQGSEA. CDR3 size: 11 residues. The chain's CDR3 is CSAGDYNEQFF. The DNA of the CDR3 is TGCAGCGCCGGCGATTACAATGAGCAGTTCTTC.

This sequence joins TRBV15 and TRBJ2-2; no reliable D call. The V and J ends lost 2 bases and 6 bases respectively, with 10 bases between them. The CDR3 totals 14 residues. In germline, CDR1 is LNHNV, CDR2 YYDKDF (reference sequence). The CDR3 sequence is CATSRPSGAGELFF. Written as DNA, the CDR3 is TGTGCCACCAGCAGACCATCCGGAGCCGGGGAGCTGTTTTTT. Complete variable domain (other parts from reference TRBV15 and TRBJ2-2): DAMVIQNPRYQVTQFGKPVTLSCSQTLNHNVMYWYQQKSSQAPKLLFHYYDKDFNNEADTPDNFQSRRPNTSFCFLDIRSPGLGDTAMYLCATSRPSGAGELFFGEGSRLTVL.